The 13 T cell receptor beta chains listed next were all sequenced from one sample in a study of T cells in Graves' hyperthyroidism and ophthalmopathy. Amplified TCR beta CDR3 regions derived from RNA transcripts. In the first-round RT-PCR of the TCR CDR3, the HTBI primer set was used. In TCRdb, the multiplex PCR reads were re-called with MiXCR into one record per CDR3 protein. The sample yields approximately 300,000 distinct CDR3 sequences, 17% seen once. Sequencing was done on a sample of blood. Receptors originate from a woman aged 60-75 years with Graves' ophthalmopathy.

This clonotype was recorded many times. The CDR3 protein is CASSLLGFMNTEAFF. CDR3 nucleotide sequence: TGTGCCAGCAGCTTATTGGGATTCATGAACACTGAAGCTTTCTTT. V is TRBV7-2 and J is TRBJ1-1; D remains unclear. CDR1 is SGHTA and CDR2 is FQGNSA in the germline V gene. Trimming took 2 bases from V and 0 from J, leaving 10 bases between them. This CDR3 contains 15 residues.

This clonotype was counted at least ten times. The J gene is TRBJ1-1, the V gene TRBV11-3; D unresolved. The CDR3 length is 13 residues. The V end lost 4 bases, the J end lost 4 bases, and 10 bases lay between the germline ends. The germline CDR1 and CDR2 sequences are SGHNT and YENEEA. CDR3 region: CASSSAGPTEAFF. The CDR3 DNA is TGTGCCAGCAGCTCAGCGGGCCCCACTGAAGCTTTCTTT.

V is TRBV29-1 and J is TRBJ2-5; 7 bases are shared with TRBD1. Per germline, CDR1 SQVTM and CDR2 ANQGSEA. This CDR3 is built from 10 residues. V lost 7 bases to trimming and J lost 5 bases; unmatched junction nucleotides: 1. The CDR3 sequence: CSGGQETQYF. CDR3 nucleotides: TGCAGCGGGGGACAGGAGACCCAGTACTTC. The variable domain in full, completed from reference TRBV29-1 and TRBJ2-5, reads SAVISQKPSRDICQRGTSLTIQCQVDSQVTMMFWYRQQPGQSLTLIATANQGSEATYESGFVIDKFPISRPNLTFSTLTVSNMSPEDSSIYLCSGGQETQYFGPGTRLLVL.

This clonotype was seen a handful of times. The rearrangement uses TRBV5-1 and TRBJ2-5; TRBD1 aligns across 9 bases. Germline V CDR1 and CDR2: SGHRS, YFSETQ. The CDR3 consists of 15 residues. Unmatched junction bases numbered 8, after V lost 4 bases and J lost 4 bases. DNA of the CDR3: TGCGCCAGCAGCGGCCCGGGACAGGGTGCAGAGACCCAGTACTTC. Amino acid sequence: CASSGPGQGAETQYF.

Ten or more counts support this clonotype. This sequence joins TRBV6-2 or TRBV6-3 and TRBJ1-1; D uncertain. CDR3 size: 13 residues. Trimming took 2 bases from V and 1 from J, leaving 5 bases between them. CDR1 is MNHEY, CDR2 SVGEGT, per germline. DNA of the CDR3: TGTGCCAGCAGTTACGCGGCGAACACTGAAGCTTTCTTT. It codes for CASSYAANTEAFF.

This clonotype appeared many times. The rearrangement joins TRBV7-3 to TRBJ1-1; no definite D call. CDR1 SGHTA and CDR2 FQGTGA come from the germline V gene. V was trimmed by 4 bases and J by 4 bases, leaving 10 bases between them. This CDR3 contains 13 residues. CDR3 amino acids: CASSWDEGTEAFF. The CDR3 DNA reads TGTGCCAGCAGCTGGGATGAGGGCACTGAAGCTTTCTTT. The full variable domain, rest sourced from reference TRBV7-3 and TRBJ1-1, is GAGVSQTPSNKVTEKGKYVELRCDPISGHTALYWYRQSLGQGPEFLIYFQGTGAADDSGLPNDRFFAVRPEGSVSTLKIQRTERGDSAVYLCASSWDEGTEAFFGQGTRLTVV.

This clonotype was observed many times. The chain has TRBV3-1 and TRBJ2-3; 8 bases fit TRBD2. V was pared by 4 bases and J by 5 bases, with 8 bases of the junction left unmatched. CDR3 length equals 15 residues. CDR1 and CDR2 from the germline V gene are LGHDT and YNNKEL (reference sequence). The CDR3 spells CASSRGAGAEDTQYF. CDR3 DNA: TGTGCCAGCAGCCGGGGAGCGGGGGCGGAAGATACGCAGTATTTT.

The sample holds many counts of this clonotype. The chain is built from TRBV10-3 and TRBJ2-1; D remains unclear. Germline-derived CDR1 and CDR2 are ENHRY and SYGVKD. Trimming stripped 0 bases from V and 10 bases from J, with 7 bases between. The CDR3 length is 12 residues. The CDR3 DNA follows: TGTGCCATCAGTGAGTCGGAGTTGGAGCAGTTCTTC. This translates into CAISESELEQFF.

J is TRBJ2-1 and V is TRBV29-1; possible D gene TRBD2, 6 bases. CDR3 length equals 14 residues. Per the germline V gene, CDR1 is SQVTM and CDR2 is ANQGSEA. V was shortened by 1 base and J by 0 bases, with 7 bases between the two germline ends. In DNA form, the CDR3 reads TGCAGCGTTGAAGGGGGAGGCTCCTACAATGAGCAGTTCTTC. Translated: CSVEGGGSYNEQFF.

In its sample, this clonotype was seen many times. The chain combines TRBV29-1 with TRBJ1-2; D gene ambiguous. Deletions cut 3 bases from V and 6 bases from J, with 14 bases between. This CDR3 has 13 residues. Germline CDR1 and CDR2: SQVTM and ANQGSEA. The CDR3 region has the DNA TGCAGCGTTGAGGAACTAATGTGGGATGGCTACACCTTC. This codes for CSVEELMWDGYTF. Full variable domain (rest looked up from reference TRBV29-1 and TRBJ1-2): SAVISQKPSRDICQRGTSLTIQCQVDSQVTMMFWYRQQPGQSLTLIATANQGSEATYESGFVIDKFPISRPNLTFSTLTVSNMSPEDSSIYLCSVEELMWDGYTFGSGTRLTVV.

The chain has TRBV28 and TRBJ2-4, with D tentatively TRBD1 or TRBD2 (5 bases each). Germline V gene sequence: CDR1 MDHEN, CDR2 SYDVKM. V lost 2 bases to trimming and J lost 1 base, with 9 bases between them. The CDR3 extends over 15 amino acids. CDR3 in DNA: TGTGCCAGCAGTTTAAACGGGGCGGCCAAAAACATTCAGTACTTC. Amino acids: CASSLNGAAKNIQYF.

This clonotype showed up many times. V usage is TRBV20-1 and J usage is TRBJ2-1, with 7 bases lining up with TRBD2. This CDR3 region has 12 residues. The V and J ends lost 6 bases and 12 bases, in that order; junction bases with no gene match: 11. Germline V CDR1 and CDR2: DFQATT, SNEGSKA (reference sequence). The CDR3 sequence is CSASNSAGLQFF. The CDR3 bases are TGCAGTGCCTCAAATTCAGCGGGGTTGCAGTTCTTC.

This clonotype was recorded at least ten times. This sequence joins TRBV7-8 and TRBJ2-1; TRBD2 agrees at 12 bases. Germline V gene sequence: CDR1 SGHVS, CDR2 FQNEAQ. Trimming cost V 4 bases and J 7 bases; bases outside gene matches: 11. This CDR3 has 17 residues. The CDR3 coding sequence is TGTGCCAGCAGCTCGACTAGCGGGGGAGATCCTATGAATGAGCAGTTCTTC. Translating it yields CASSSTSGGDPMNEQFF.